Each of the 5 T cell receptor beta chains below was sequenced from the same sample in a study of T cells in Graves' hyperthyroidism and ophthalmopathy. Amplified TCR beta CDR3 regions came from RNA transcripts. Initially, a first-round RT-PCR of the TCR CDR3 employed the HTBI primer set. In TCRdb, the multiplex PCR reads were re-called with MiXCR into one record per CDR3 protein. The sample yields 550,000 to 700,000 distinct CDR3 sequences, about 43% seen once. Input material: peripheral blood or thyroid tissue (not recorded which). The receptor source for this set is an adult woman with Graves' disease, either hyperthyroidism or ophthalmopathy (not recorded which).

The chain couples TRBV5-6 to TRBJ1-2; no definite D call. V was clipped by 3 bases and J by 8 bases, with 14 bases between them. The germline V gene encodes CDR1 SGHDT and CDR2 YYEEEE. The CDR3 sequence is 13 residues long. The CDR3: CASSSSRAWGYTF. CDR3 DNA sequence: TGTGCCAGCAGCTCCTCGAGGGCTTGGGGCTACACCTTC.

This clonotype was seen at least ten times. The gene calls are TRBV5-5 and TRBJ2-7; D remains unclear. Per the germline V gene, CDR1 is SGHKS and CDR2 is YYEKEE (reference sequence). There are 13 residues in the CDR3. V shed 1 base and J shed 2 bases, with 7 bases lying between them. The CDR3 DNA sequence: TGTGCCAGCAGCTTGTCTCGTACCTACGAGCAGTACTTC. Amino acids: CASSLSRTYEQYF.

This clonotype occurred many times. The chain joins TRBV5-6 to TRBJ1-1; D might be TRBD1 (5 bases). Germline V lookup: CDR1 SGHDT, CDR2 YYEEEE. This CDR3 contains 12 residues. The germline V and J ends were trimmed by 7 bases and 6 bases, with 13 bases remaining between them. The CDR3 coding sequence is TGTGCCAGCGCTACAGGTGTGGCTGAAGCTTTCTTT. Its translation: CASATGVAEAFF.

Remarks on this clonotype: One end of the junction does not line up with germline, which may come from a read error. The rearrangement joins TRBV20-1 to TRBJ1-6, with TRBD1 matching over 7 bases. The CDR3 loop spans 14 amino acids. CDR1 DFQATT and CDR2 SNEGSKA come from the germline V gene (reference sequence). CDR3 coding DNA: TGCAGTGCTAGAACGACAGGGTATAGTTCACCCCTCCACTTT. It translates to CSARTTGYSSPLHF.

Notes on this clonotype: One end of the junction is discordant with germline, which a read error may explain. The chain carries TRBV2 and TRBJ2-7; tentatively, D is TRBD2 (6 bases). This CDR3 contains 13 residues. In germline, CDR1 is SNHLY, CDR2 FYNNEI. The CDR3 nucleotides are TGTGCCAGCAGTGTTGGAGGGCCCTACGAGCAGTGCTTC. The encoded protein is CASSVGGPYEQCF. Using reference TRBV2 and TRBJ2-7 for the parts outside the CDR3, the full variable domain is EPEVTQTPSHQVTQMGQEVILRCVPISNHLYFYWYRQILGQKVEFLVSFYNNEISEKSEIFDDQFSVERPDGSNFTLKIRSTKLEDSAMYFCASSVGGPYEQCFGPGTRLTVT.